This T cell receptor beta chain is drawn from a study of blood T cells in healthy people across ages. CDR3 size: 14 residues. Trimming left V 2 bases short and J 1 base short, with 12 bases between. Per germline, CDR1 DFQATT and CDR2 SNEGSKA (reference sequence). General study points: Without sorted subsets, naive and antigen-experienced compartments could not be conclusively compared. When set beside aged donors, long-lived donors presented more naive CD4+ cells and higher diversity.

Details on this clonotype: The antigen remains unidentified.

With a J-beta primer mix and a sample-barcoded 5' primer, a second PCR ran roughly 6 to 11 cycles. Tags on each cDNA molecule came from a template-switch adaptor with 12 random nucleotides. In TCRdb, the 5' RACE reads were re-called with MiXCR into one record per CDR3 protein. This table holds about 670,000 distinct CDR3 sequences, 35% to 50% found once. Every sample yielded at least 6.5 million isolated PBMCs. The specimen was blood. This receptor was taken from a man older than 75 in good health. This sequence joins TRBV20-1 and TRBJ2-7; a possible D gene is TRBD1 (6 bases). Written as DNA, the CDR3 is TGCAGTGCTAGAACAGGGATTACGTCCTACGAGCAGTACTTC. Translated, it gives CSARTGITSYEQYF.